This T cell receptor beta chain is from a study of T cell responses to AZD1222 COVID-19 vaccine (dated by TCRdb to the early 2020s). About the full investigation: TCR sequencing covered more than 230 trial participants: 207 given two doses of AZD1222 and approximately 26 given two doses of MenACWY control vaccine. Trial participants were enrolled into age subgroups of 18-55, 56-69 and 70-plus years, which contained about 150, 27 and 61 TCR-sequenced participants, respectively.

For this clone: The antigen this receptor binds is unknown. No quality values exist for individual bases; no much larger clone is one base distant.

V loses 4 bases of germline sequence and J loses 8 bases, and the interval between the two ends is 19 bases. The CDR3 contains 15 residues, cysteine and phenylalanine counted. The entry retains the CDR3 DNA only, 45 bases that are in frame from base 1. For CDR1 and CDR2, the germline V gene lists SGHDT and YYEEEE. The sample's time point label, in plain terms: about 28 days (+/-7) after the second vaccine dose. AZD1222 recipients with second doses at about 4 weeks or about 12 weeks were pooled, because spike-specific TCR depth and breadth did not differ between schedules. Samples from vaccinated people were obtained from the UK trials COV001 and COV002, which included a single-blind randomized controlled phase 2/3 trial of AZD1222 (ChAdOx1 nCoV-19) in healthy adults. For TCRbeta chain sequencing, PBMC samples were collected from trial participants at day 0 and at day 28 after the second dose. Overall study outcomes, separate from this receptor: Most participants were white British and females outnumbered males, and the authors suggested that clonal diversity may have been underestimated. Because no day 14 peak-response samples were available, the repertoires could be characterized only after the peak T cell response. Spike-specific TCR breadth and depth rose significantly after two AZD1222 doses compared with day 0 and with MenACWY recipients. The vaccine-associated CD4 TCRs covered the entire spike protein, and the dominant responses fell in regions 160-218 and 743-854. Reportedly, almost half of the unique spike-specific TCRs recognized epitopes lying outside the regions that are mutated in the B.1.351 and B.1.1.7 variants. In the small 56-69-year group, the increase in depth fell short of significance, most likely because of low power. Conclusions about previously exposed vaccinees were limited because only five to seven AZD1222 recipients were SARS-CoV-2 seropositive at baseline.

The CDR3 regions of human TCRbeta chains were analyzed by immunosequencing. The authors' pipeline ran thus. Repertoire TCRs were matched against a reference library of SARS-CoV-2-specific TCRs generated with the MIRA antigen-specificity platform. Breadth meant the fraction of unique TCRs that were SARS-CoV-2-associated, whereas depth meant the fraction of total T cells that were SARS-CoV-2-associated. Using the MIRA data, every spike-specific TCR was mapped to the spike region that the TCR reacted to and assigned to either a CD4 or a CD8 class. Log10-transformed breadth and depth values were compared by one-way ANOVA with Sidak's multiple comparisons tests. Imported from immuneACCESS, the table was reduced by TCRdb to in-frame sequences with V and J called. These copies leave out some clones; in studies compared against another copy, an unresolved V gene accounts for under half, and the cause of the remainder is not known. Clonal size and the V and J genes are those of that table, whereas D and trimming came from the DNA. Within this sample are about 82,000 clones, with 83% of them counted one time only. Together, the top ten hold approximately 1.4% of the sample.

This clonotype was sampled from an adult who received the AZD1222 COVID-19 vaccine. Sequenced material: peripheral blood, taken 28 days after the second AZD1222 dose. Recombination linked TRBV5-6 to TRBJ2-1, with the identity of the D gene unclear. In nucleotides, the sequence is TGTGCCAGCAGCCCGGTCGTTGTCCGGGCGGATGAGCAGTTCTTC. This sequence encodes CASSPVVVRADEQFF.